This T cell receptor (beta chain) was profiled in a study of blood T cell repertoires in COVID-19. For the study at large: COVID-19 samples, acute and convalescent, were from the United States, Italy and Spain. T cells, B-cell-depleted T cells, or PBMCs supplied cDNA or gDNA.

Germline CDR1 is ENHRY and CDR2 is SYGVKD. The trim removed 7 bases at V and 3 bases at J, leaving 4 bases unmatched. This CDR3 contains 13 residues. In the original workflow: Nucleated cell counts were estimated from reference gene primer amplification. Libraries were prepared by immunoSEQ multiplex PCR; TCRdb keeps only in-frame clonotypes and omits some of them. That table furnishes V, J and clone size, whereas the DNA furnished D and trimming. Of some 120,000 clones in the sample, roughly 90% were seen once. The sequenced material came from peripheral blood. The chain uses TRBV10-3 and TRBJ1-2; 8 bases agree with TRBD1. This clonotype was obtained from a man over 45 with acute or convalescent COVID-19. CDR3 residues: CAINAGQDYGYTF. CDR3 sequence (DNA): TGTGCCATCAACGCGGGACAGGACTATGGCTACACCTTC.